One TCR beta chain is described in this entry. The antigen is unknown. The V end lost 6 bases, the J end lost 7 bases, and 15 bases lay between the germline ends. This CDR3 has 13 residues. CDR1 and CDR2 (germline): SNHLY, FYNNEI. The source of the sample is a study of T cell responses to AZD1222 COVID-19 vaccine. Points from the study as a whole: Among the donors, most were white British and more were female, and clonal diversity was possibly underestimated. Sampling captured repertoires only after the peak T cell response. Dominant at 160-218 and 743-854, vaccine-associated CD4 TCRs also spanned spike.

Method: immunoSEQ multiplex PCR; TCRdb's copy keeps in-frame clones and lacks some. The repertoire holds around 200,000 clones, with approximately 91% as singletons. The sequence came from an adult in good health. The material sequenced was peripheral blood, taken on day 0 of AZD1222 vaccination. The chain has TRBV2 and TRBJ1-1, with D perhaps TRBD1 (6 bases). The CDR3 loop is CASRDDRIFEAFF. DNA of the CDR3: TGTGCCAGCAGGGACGACAGGATTTTTGAAGCTTTCTTT.